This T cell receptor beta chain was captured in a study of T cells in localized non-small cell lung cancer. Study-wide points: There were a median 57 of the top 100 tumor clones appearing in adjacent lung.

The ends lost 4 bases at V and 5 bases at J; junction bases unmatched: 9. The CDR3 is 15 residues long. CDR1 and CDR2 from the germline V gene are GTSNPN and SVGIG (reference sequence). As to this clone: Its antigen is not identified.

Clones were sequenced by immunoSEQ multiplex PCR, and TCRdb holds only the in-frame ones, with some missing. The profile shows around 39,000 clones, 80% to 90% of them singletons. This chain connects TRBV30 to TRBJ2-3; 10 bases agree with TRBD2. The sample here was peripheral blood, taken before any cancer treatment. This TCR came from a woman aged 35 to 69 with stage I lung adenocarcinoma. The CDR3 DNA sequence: TGTGCCTGGACCCTGGGCCTAGCGGGAGTAGATACGCAGTATTTT. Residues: CAWTLGLAGVDTQYF. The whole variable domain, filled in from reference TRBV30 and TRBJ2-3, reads SQTIHQWPATLVQPVGSPLSLECTVEGTSNPNLYWYRQAAGRGLQLLFYSVGIGQISSEVPQNLSASRPQDRQFILSSKKLLLSDSGFYLCAWTLGLAGVDTQYFGPGTRLTVL.